The 21 T cell receptor beta chains listed next were all sequenced from one sample in a study of T cell repertoires in cytomegalovirus infection. These receptors have no identified antigens. MiXCR, applied by TCRdb to the reads, yields one record per CDR3 protein. The table has roughly 920,000 distinct CDR3 sequences, approximately 30% seen once; the top ten hold about an eighth. The specimen comprised cultured CD8+ T cells from PBMCs, sampled from culture after CMV antigen stimulation. These receptors were collected from a human donor in good health (CMV status not recorded). Some clones in this sample may be carry-over from other donors' samples.

A few counts support this clonotype. This sequence joins TRBV29-1 and TRBJ1-1; D is unclear. The CDR3 has 13 residues. V was trimmed by 7 bases and J by 0 bases, leaving 12 bases between them. Per germline, CDR1 SQVTM and CDR2 ANQGSEA. CDR3 DNA sequence: TGCAGCGGAGGGTGGCAGTTGAACACTGAAGCTTTCTTT. Translated: CSGGWQLNTEAFF.

This clonotype was counted only a few times. The chain recombines TRBV6-5 with TRBJ1-1, with 7 positions matching TRBD1. The CDR3 is made up of 16 amino acids. The germline CDR1 and CDR2 sequences are MNHEY and SVGAGI. V was pared by 3 bases and J by 0 bases, with 7 bases of the junction left unmatched. The CDR3 nucleotides read TGTGCCAGCAGTTATAGGGGGGACAGAATGAACACTGAAGCTTTCTTT. This sequence encodes CASSYRGDRMNTEAFF.

This clonotype was observed many times. The rearrangement uses TRBV7-8 and TRBJ1-1; D is possibly TRBD1 (5 bases). Looked up from germline, CDR1 is SGHVS and CDR2 is FQNEAQ. The CDR3 is 15 residues long. V dropped 4 bases and J dropped 2 bases, with 14 bases sitting between them. In nucleotides, the CDR3 is TGTGCCAGCAGCTCTTCAGACAGCCTCAACACTGAAGCTTTCTTT. Protein product: CASSSSDSLNTEAFF.

The chain links TRBV6-6 to TRBJ1-1; D ambiguous. The CDR3 is 15 amino acids. Deletions cut 4 bases from V and 4 bases from J, with 16 bases between. Germline V CDR1 and CDR2: MNHNY, SVGAGI (reference sequence). The CDR3 sequence: CASSLLGSGGTEAFF. CDR3 sequence (DNA): TGTGCCAGCAGTTTATTGGGGTCAGGCGGCACTGAAGCTTTCTTT.

The chain uses TRBV29-1 and TRBJ1-2; the D is unclear. The germline gives CDR1 SQVTM, CDR2 ANQGSEA. Between the trimmed V and J ends, which lost 7 bases and 1 base, there was a span of 10 bases. CDR3 length: 12 residues. The DNA of the CDR3 is TGCAGCGCCGGACGGATTAACTATGGCTACACCTTC. Translated, it gives CSAGRINYGYTF.

This clonotype has more than one count but fewer than ten. The chain employs TRBV28 and TRBJ2-7, with 7 positions matching TRBD1. After removal of 3 bases from V and 2 bases from J, the junction contained 4 bases not matched to a gene. The CDR3 length is 14 residues. Germline loops: CDR1 MDHEN, CDR2 SYDVKM. Here the CDR3 DNA reads TGTGCCAGCAGTTTCGGGGACAGCCCCTACGAGCAGTACGTC. Residues: CASSFGDSPYEQYV.

This clonotype was seen only a few times. The gene calls are TRBV27 and TRBJ1-2, with TRBD1 matching over 9 bases. The J segment lost 7 bases and the V segment lost 7 bases, leaving 4 bases of the junction unmatched. The CDR3 consists of 12 residues. CDR1 and CDR2 (germline): MNHEY, SMNVEV (reference sequence). CDR3 residues: CASTGDRVGYTF. The CDR3 bases are TGTGCCAGCACAGGGGACAGGGTTGGCTACACCTTC.

This clonotype appeared a few times. The rearrangement joins TRBV6-2 or TRBV6-3 to TRBJ2-7; possible D gene TRBD1, 5 bases. The CDR3 runs to 14 residues. Germline V lookup: CDR1 MNHEY, CDR2 SVGEGT. V lost 2 bases to trimming and J lost 4 bases, with 12 bases between them. CDR3 DNA sequence: TGTGCCAGCAGTTACGCCGGACATTCGTACGAGCAGTACTTC. Amino acids: CASSYAGHSYEQYF.

This clonotype was recorded a few times. The chain uses TRBV10-1 and TRBJ1-1; D call uncertain. Germline CDR1 is WNHNN and CDR2 is SYGVQD (reference sequence). This CDR3 contains 12 residues. V was pared by 2 bases and J by 8 bases, with 9 bases between. CDR3 DNA: TGCGCCAGCAGTGAGCCCTACAGCGAAGCTTTCTTT. This translates into CASSEPYSEAFF.

The sample holds a few counts of this clonotype. This chain joins TRBV4-1 and TRBJ1-2, with 7 bases matching TRBD1. The CDR3 runs 15 residues. After removal of 1 base from V and 5 bases from J, the junction contained 7 bases not matched to a gene. Per germline, CDR1 MGHRA and CDR2 YSYEKL. CDR3 bases: TGCGCCAGCAGCCAAGCCACAGGGGCCTTTTATGGCTACACCTTC. Translated, it gives CASSQATGAFYGYTF.

This clonotype was counted only a few times. The chain links TRBV6-2 or TRBV6-3 to TRBJ1-1; D remains unclear. Germline V gene sequence: CDR1 MNHEY, CDR2 SVGEGT. CDR3 length equals 14 residues. With 2 bases removed from V and 1 base from J, the gap between germline ends came to 8 bases. CDR3 sequence: CASSYLHSNTEAFF. DNA of the CDR3: TGTGCCAGCAGTTACCTGCATTCGAACACTGAAGCTTTCTTT.

The genes are TRBV6-1 and TRBJ2-1; D not resolved. The germline V and J ends were trimmed by 6 bases and 5 bases, with 2 bases remaining between them. Germline assignment: CDR1 MNHNS and CDR2 SASEGT. The CDR3 has 10 amino acids. This CDR3 reads CASRDNEQFF. The CDR3, as DNA: TGTGCCAGCAGGGACAATGAGCAGTTCTTC.

This clonotype showed up just a few times. The chain employs TRBV19 and TRBJ2-1; TRBD2 might be the D (7 bases). With 0 bases removed from V and 7 bases from J, the gap between germline ends came to 19 bases. Germline-derived CDR1 and CDR2 are LNHDA and SQIVND (reference sequence). CDR3 length equals 17 residues. CDR3 in amino acids: CASSIDLPGGRENEQFF. CDR3 nucleotide sequence: TGTGCCAGTAGTATAGATCTGCCGGGGGGCCGGGAAAATGAGCAGTTCTTC. The whole variable domain, filled in from reference TRBV19 and TRBJ2-1, reads DGGITQSPKYLFRKEGQNVTLSCEQNLNHDAMYWYRQDPGQGLRLIYYSQIVNDFQKGDIAEGYSVSREKKESFPLTVTSAQKNPTAFYLCASSIDLPGGRENEQFFGPGTRLTVL.

The V gene is TRBV7-4, the J gene TRBJ2-1, with 8 bases matching TRBD2. The CDR3 covers 15 residues. V lost 4 bases to trimming and J lost 8 bases; unmatched junction nucleotides: 10. CDR1 is SGHVT, CDR2 SQSDAQ, per germline. The CDR3 loop is CASSSTSGPSDEQFF. The CDR3 DNA is TGTGCCAGCAGCTCCACTAGCGGACCCTCGGATGAGCAGTTCTTC.

This clonotype was recorded at least ten times. V usage is TRBV11-2 and J usage is TRBJ2-3; TRBD2 is a possible D gene (5 bases). Germline V gene sequence: CDR1 SGHAT, CDR2 FQNNGV. Trimming shortened V by 6 bases and J by 4 bases, and 29 bases separated the two germline ends. The CDR3 has 19 residues. The CDR3 loop is CASSSKGRVAMGNADTQYF. CDR3 coding DNA: TGTGCCAGCAGTTCCAAGGGAAGGGTAGCGATGGGTAACGCAGATACGCAGTATTTT.

V and J are TRBV11-3 and TRBJ2-1; 8 bases are shared with TRBD1. V lost 0 bases, J lost 5 bases, and 9 bases stayed unmatched. The V gene's germline CDR1 is SGHNT and CDR2 YENEEA. The CDR3 covers 17 residues. CDR3 loop: CASSLEGRGQINNEQFF. The CDR3 nucleotides read TGTGCCAGCAGCTTAGAAGGCAGGGGGCAAATCAACAATGAGCAGTTCTTC. The whole variable domain, remainder taken from reference TRBV11-3 and TRBJ2-1, is EAGVVQSPRYKIIEKKQPVAFWCNPISGHNTLYWYLQNLGQGPELLIRYENEEAVDDSQLPKDRFSAERLKGVDSTLKIQPAELGDSAVYLCASSLEGRGQINNEQFFGPGTRLTVL.

There are many counts of this clonotype. The V and J genes are TRBV7-8 and TRBJ2-3; 11 bases are shared with TRBD1. In germline, CDR1 is SGHVS, CDR2 FQNEAQ. V gave up 1 base and J gave up 4 bases; unmatched junction bases: 7. This CDR3 spans 17 amino acids. The DNA for the CDR3 is TGTGCCAGCAGCTTAGACAGGACAGGGGGCGCCTCAGATACGCAGTATTTT. Residues: CASSLDRTGGASDTQYF.

The rearrangement links TRBV7-6 to TRBJ1-5; D gene uncertain. The CDR3 is 12 amino acids. Germline V gene data show CDR1 as SGHVS and CDR2 as FNYEAQ. With 3 bases removed from V and 8 bases from J, the gap between germline ends came to 8 bases. The CDR3 is CASSFEEKPQHF. The CDR3 DNA follows: TGTGCCAGCAGCTTCGAGGAAAAGCCCCAGCATTTT. Full variable domain (remainder filled in from reference TRBV7-6 and TRBJ1-5): GAGVSQSPRYKVTKRGQDVALRCDPISGHVSLYWYRQALGQGPEFLTYFNYEAQQDKSGLPNDRFSAERPEGSISTLTIQRTEQRDSAMYRCASSFEEKPQHFGDGTRLSIL.

The chain combines TRBV11-3 with TRBJ2-1, with 9 positions matching TRBD2. Germline lookup yields CDR1 SGHNT and CDR2 YENEEA. Unmatched junction bases numbered 10, after V lost 7 bases and J lost 6 bases. The CDR3 contains 15 residues. The CDR3 loop reads CASTPQRGASNEQFF. In DNA, the CDR3 is TGTGCCAGCACCCCCCAGCGGGGGGCCTCCAATGAGCAGTTCTTC.

This clonotype was counted a few times. This sequence joins TRBV6-6 and TRBJ1-5; 7 nucleotides line up with TRBD1. The germline V gene encodes CDR1 MNHNY and CDR2 SVGAGI (reference sequence). The V gene end was trimmed by 0 bases and the J gene end by 1 base; junction bases not matched to a gene: 3. The CDR3 runs 16 residues. The CDR3 sequence: CASSYSPGGSNQPQHF. The DNA of the CDR3 is TGTGCCAGCAGTTACTCGCCAGGGGGGAGCAATCAGCCCCAGCATTTT.

V is TRBV9 and J is TRBJ2-3; TRBD2 matches at 7 bases. V was clipped by 0 bases and J by 3 bases; unmatched bases: 4. The CDR3 totals 15 residues. Germline V gene lookup returns CDR1 SGDLS and CDR2 YYNGEE. The CDR3 DNA is TGTGCCAGCAGCGTAGTAGGTAGCGGGACAGATACGCAGTATTTT. Amino acid sequence: CASSVVGSGTDTQYF.